This TCR beta chain appears in the sequencing data of a study of T-cell memory formation after mild COVID-19. The V end was cut by 6 bases, the J end by 2 bases, with 7 bases between. This CDR3 is built from 11 residues. Per germline, CDR1 DFQATT and CDR2 SNEGSKA (reference sequence). Constant-segment-primed 5'RACE gave TCR alpha and TCR beta cDNA libraries with sample barcodes and UMIs. One entry per CDR3 protein results from TCRdb running MiXCR on the 5' RACE reads. Among about 560,000 distinct CDR3 sequences listed, roughly 22% were seen once. Source material: PBMCs or a T cell subset sorted from them (not recorded which). The sequence derives from an adult woman who had mild COVID-19 (a few samples of this study predate the infection). Cell type and time point are not known. The chain recombines TRBV20-1 with TRBJ1-2; D is unresolved. The CDR3 sequence is CSAWHNYGYTF. The CDR3 region has the DNA TGCAGTGCCTGGCACAACTATGGCTACACCTTC.